These 21 T cell receptor beta chains came from one sample sequenced in a study of molecular identifiers for immune sequencing clone quantification. TCRdb reanalysed the PCR reads using MiXCR and keeps one entry per CDR3 protein. There are roughly 630,000 distinct CDR3 sequences in the sample; around 25% occur only once, and about 0.84% lies in the top ten. The sequencing sample was made of naive CD8+ T cells from blood, with Jurkat cell RNA spiked in. The subset denotes: FACS-sorted CD8+CD4-CCR7+CD45RA+ naive T cells. The source of these receptors is a human donor in good health. Some libraries in this study had Jurkat cell RNA spiked in.

The chain employs TRBV27 and TRBJ1-6; no reliable D call. This CDR3 has 12 amino acids. The V and J ends lost 3 bases and 8 bases respectively, with 5 bases between them. Germline V gives CDR1 MNHEY, CDR2 SMNVEV (reference sequence). CDR3 nucleotides: TGTGCCAGCAGTTTCACGGATTCACCCCTCCACTTT. Translated, it gives CASSFTDSPLHF.

The chain carries TRBV6-5 and TRBJ2-1, with TRBD2 matching over 10 bases. Germline V gives CDR1 MNHEY, CDR2 SVGAGI. This CDR3 comprises 15 residues. Germline trimming cut 4 bases from V and 7 bases from J; bases unmatched to any gene: 7. CDR3 bases: TGTGCCAGCAGTTCATCCGGGACTAGCGTAAATGAGCAGTTCTTC. Translated: CASSSSGTSVNEQFF.

This chain uses TRBV19 with TRBJ2-3; 8 nucleotides agree with TRBD1. The CDR3 extends over 18 amino acids. Trimming removed 5 bases from V and 1 base from J; junction bases left unmatched: 14. Germline assignment: CDR1 LNHDA and CDR2 SQIVND (reference sequence). The CDR3 sequence: CASSADPWDRFGTDTQYF. CDR3 sequence (DNA): TGTGCCAGTAGTGCAGATCCATGGGACAGGTTTGGCACAGATACGCAGTATTTT.

This clonotype was seen many times. The J gene is TRBJ1-1, the V gene TRBV11-2; no firm D call. Germline loops: CDR1 SGHAT, CDR2 FQNNGV. V dropped 5 bases and J dropped 4 bases, with 5 bases sitting between them. The CDR3 has 11 amino acids. CDR3 region: CASSGATEAFF. As DNA, the CDR3 is TGTGCCAGCAGCGGCGCCACTGAAGCTTTCTTT. Together with reference TRBV11-2 and TRBJ1-1, the CDR3 gives the full variable domain: EAGVAQSPRYKIIEKRQSVAFWCNPISGHATLYWYQQILGQGPKLLIQFQNNGVVDDSQLPKDRFSAERLKGVDSTLKIQPAKLEDSAVYLCASSGATEAFFGQGTRLTVV.

This clonotype appeared many times. The J gene is TRBJ1-1, the V gene TRBV19; D uncertain. Trimming took off 8 bases at V and 2 bases at J, with 12 bases between the two ends. Germline V gene sequence: CDR1 LNHDA, CDR2 SQIVND (reference sequence). CDR3 length equals 13 residues. CDR3 sequence reads: CASGWGGNTEAFF. CDR3 nucleotides: TGTGCCAGTGGGTGGGGAGGCAACACTGAAGCTTTCTTT. Using reference TRBV19 and TRBJ1-1 for the parts outside the CDR3, the full variable domain is DGGITQSPKYLFRKEGQNVTLSCEQNLNHDAMYWYRQDPGQGLRLIYYSQIVNDFQKGDIAEGYSVSREKKESFPLTVTSAQKNPTAFYLCASGWGGNTEAFFGQGTRLTVV.

The genes are TRBV28 and TRBJ2-7; the match to TRBD2 covers 13 bases. Germline lookup yields CDR1 MDHEN and CDR2 SYDVKM. The CDR3 totals 14 residues. Losses at the gene ends were 5 bases for V and 5 bases for J; bases not matched to a gene: 3. The CDR3, as DNA: TGTGCCAGCAGTACCGGGACTAGCGGGAACGAGCAGTACTTC. Translating gives CASSTGTSGNEQYF.

This clonotype has a count of ten or more. The J gene is TRBJ2-2, the V gene TRBV24-1; TRBD2 agrees at 7 bases. CDR3 size: 14 residues. Germline CDR1 reads KGHDR; CDR2 reads SFDVKD. After removal of 8 bases from V and 1 base from J, the junction contained 3 bases not matched to a gene. The DNA for the CDR3 is TGTGCCACCACGGGGGGAGTGAACACCGGGGAGCTGTTTTTT. This codes for CATTGGVNTGELFF.

This clonotype was observed many times. The chain has TRBV20-1 and TRBJ2-7; a weak D match, TRBD2 (5 bases). V gave up 4 bases and J gave up 4 bases, with 20 bases separating them. The germline V gene has CDR1 DFQATT and CDR2 SNEGSKA (reference sequence). The CDR3 sequence is 15 residues long. CDR3 loop: CSAKPSGRAVYEQYF. CDR3 DNA: TGCAGTGCTAAACCCAGCGGTAGAGCGGTATACGAGCAGTACTTC.

This clonotype occurred many times. The gene calls are TRBV29-1 and TRBJ1-1, with no clear D. This CDR3 contains 10 residues. V lost 5 bases and J 3 bases, leaving 4 bases between the germline ends. Germline-derived CDR1 and CDR2 are SQVTM and ANQGSEA. The CDR3, as DNA: TGCAGCGTTTGGGACACTGAAGCTTTCTTT. It encodes CSVWDTEAFF.

This clonotype has just a few counts. Here the CDR3 reads CASSLTRRRQNYGYTF. For the CDR3, the DNA is TGTGCCAGCAGCTTGACACGCCGTCGTCAGAACTATGGCTACACCTTC. This chain uses TRBV11-2 with TRBJ1-2; no clear D. The V end was cut by 3 bases, the J end by 2 bases, with 16 bases between. The CDR3 is 16 amino acids. Germline V gene lookup returns CDR1 SGHAT and CDR2 FQNNGV. The variable domain in full, completed from reference TRBV11-2 and TRBJ1-2, reads EAGVAQSPRYKIIEKRQSVAFWCNPISGHATLYWYQQILGQGPKLLIQFQNNGVVDDSQLPKDRFSAERLKGVDSTLKIQPAKLEDSAVYLCASSLTRRRQNYGYTFGSGTRLTVV.

This clonotype showed up many times. The rearrangement joins TRBV15 to TRBJ2-3, with 11 bases fitting TRBD2. J lost 2 bases, V lost 3 bases, and 4 bases had no gene match. Germline V gene sequence: CDR1 LNHNV, CDR2 YYDKDF (reference sequence). The CDR3 has 16 amino acids. In DNA form, the CDR3 reads TGTGCCACCAGCAGGCTAGCGGGAGGAGACACAGATACGCAGTATTTT. Translation gives CATSRLAGGDTDTQYF.

This clonotype came up a few times. The chain has TRBV19 and TRBJ1-5, with a weak D call TRBD1 (6 bases). Looked up from germline, CDR1 is LNHDA and CDR2 is SQIVND (reference sequence). The CDR3 sequence is 13 residues long. Trimming pared 8 bases from V and 5 bases from J, leaving 13 bases between. CDR3 sequence (DNA): TGTGCCAGTGGGGACATTTTTTATCAGCCCCAGCATTTT. Encoded protein: CASGDIFYQPQHF. The full variable domain, completed using reference TRBV19 and TRBJ1-5, is DGGITQSPKYLFRKEGQNVTLSCEQNLNHDAMYWYRQDPGQGLRLIYYSQIVNDFQKGDIAEGYSVSREKKESFPLTVTSAQKNPTAFYLCASGDIFYQPQHFGDGTRLSIL.

Comments on this clonotype: A much larger clone differs from this one at a single base, so this may be a read error. The rearrangement links TRBV7-2 to TRBJ1-1; D is unresolved. CDR1 and CDR2 from the germline V gene are SGHTA and FQGNSA. The CDR3 sequence is 13 residues long. For the CDR3, the DNA is TGTGCCTGCAGCTCCTACTTTAACACTGAAGCTTTCTTT. The encoded protein is CACSSYFNTEAFF.

The sample holds a few counts of this clonotype. The chain links TRBV7-2 to TRBJ2-2; D is undetermined. The V and J ends lost 2 bases and 5 bases respectively, with 12 bases between them. The CDR3 is made up of 15 amino acids. Germline-derived CDR1 and CDR2 are SGHTA and FQGNSA. CDR3 in amino acids: CASSLLGPYTGELFF. The CDR3, as DNA: TGTGCCAGCAGCTTACTAGGGCCATATACCGGGGAGCTGTTTTTT.

This clonotype was found many times. This chain uses TRBV29-1 with TRBJ2-2; D gene unclear. The CDR3 loop spans 14 amino acids. The germline gives CDR1 SQVTM, CDR2 ANQGSEA. Trimming stripped 1 base from V and 5 bases from J, with 11 bases between. CDR3 DNA sequence: TGCAGCGTTGAAGGGGTGGATCCAACCGGGGAGCTGTTTTTT. Its protein product is CSVEGVDPTGELFF.

A word on this clonotype: This may stem from a read error, because a much larger clone lies one nucleotide away. The DNA for the CDR3 is TGTGCCTGCAGGCGGACCGGAGCTAATGAAAAACTGTTTTTT. It is translated as CACRRTGANEKLFF. The gene calls are TRBV12-3 or TRBV12-4 and TRBJ1-4; D is undetermined. CDR3 size: 14 residues.

This clonotype was seen ten or more times. The CDR3 DNA reads TGTGCCAGCAGTCCGTGGAGGCAGCCGCCCAATCAGCCCCAGCATTTT. This translates into CASSPWRQPPNQPQHF. The chain is built from TRBV6-5 and TRBJ1-5, with D uncertain. Germline V gene data show CDR1 as MNHEY and CDR2 as SVGAGI. The CDR3 has 16 amino acids. Trimming pared 5 bases from V and 3 bases from J, leaving 17 bases between.

This clonotype has more than one count but fewer than ten. V usage is TRBV29-1 and J usage is TRBJ2-1, with D possibly being TRBD2 (6 bases). Per germline, CDR1 SQVTM and CDR2 ANQGSEA. The CDR3 runs to 15 residues. V was pared by 2 bases and J by 3 bases, with 14 bases between. The CDR3 nucleotides read TGCAGCGTTGAACGAGTGGGCGGGGACTACAATGAGCAGTTCTTC. As protein: CSVERVGGDYNEQFF.

This clonotype was counted only a few times. A read error is possible here, since a much larger clone lies one base away. The rearrangement uses TRBV19 and TRBJ2-7; 10 bases line up with TRBD1. The germline V gene encodes CDR1 LNHDA and CDR2 SQIVND (reference sequence). The CDR3 is 14 residues long. The trim removed 4 bases at V and 3 bases at J, leaving 3 bases unmatched. The CDR3 loop reads CASSTGTGVYEQYF. The CDR3 DNA reads TGTGCCAGTAGTACCGGGACAGGGGTCTACGAGCAGTACTTC.

This clonotype has only one observation. The rearrangement joins TRBV4-1 to TRBJ2-2; maybe TRBD2 (6 bases). The V gene's germline CDR1 is MGHRA and CDR2 YSYEKL. There are 18 residues in the CDR3. The V gene lost 0 bases and the J gene lost 4 bases, with 18 bases spanning the gap. The CDR3 nucleotides read TGCGCCAGCAGCCAAGAAAGGACCGGAGGGCCGTTCACCGGGGAGCTGTTTTTT. It is translated as CASSQERTGGPFTGELFF.

Details on this clonotype: One base away lies a much larger clone, so this may be a sequencing read error. This chain's CDR3 is CASSCSGSGGLNTQYF. CDR3 nucleotides: TGTGCCAGCAGTTGCTCGGGTAGCGGGGGACTAAATACGCAGTATTTT. The genes are TRBV6-5 and TRBJ2-3; TRBD2 matches 9 bases. CDR3 length: 16 residues. Germline-derived CDR1 and CDR2 are MNHEY and SVGAGI. The J segment lost 7 bases and the V segment lost 4 bases, leaving 12 bases of the junction unmatched.